Listed below are T cell receptor beta chains from one sample, sequenced in a study of CXCR3-negative and CXCR3-positive naive CD8 T cells. TCRdb re-analyzed the 5' RACE reads; it lists each CDR3 protein once, without DNA. The sample has under 150,000 distinct CDR3 sequences. The sample taken for sequencing was naive CXCR3+ CD8+ T cells from blood. The receptors were sampled from a human donor in good health. Some clones in this sample may be carry-over from other donors' samples. Each CDR3 is given with its conserved first and last residue. The order of the fields is V gene, J gene, CDR3 length, CDR3 protein.

V: TRBV15; J: TRBJ2-4; length: 16; CDR3: CATSREGEVAKNIQYF
V: TRBV6-6; J: TRBJ1-5; length: 12; CDR3: CASTYWGQPQHF
V: TRBV7-9; J: TRBJ2-1; length: 13; CDR3: CASSLQRGNEQFF
V: TRBV27; J: TRBJ2-7; length: 16; CDR3: CASSVDLAGTAYEQYF
V: TRBV7-8; J: TRBJ1-2; length: 13; CDR3: CASSLGGEDGYTF
V: TRBV5-4; J: TRBJ2-7; length: 16; CDR3: CASSKRDGLNPYEQYF
V: TRBV6-5; J: TRBJ2-7; length: 15; CDR3: CASTVVGDFSYEQYF
V: TRBV6-5; J: TRBJ1-5; length: 15; CDR3: CASSYGTGENQPQHF
V: TRBV9; J: TRBJ2-7; length: 14; CDR3: CASSVGGQSYEQYF
V: TRBV3-1; J: TRBJ2-7; length: 16; CDR3: CASSQDKAVTVYEQYF
V: TRBV9; J: TRBJ1-1; length: 14; CDR3: CASSPRGGSTEAFF
V: TRBV27; J: TRBJ2-7; length: 13; CDR3: CASSFVTGDEQYF
V: TRBV5-5; J: TRBJ2-2; length: 15; CDR3: CASSLGLAVTGELFF
V: TRBV4-3; J: TRBJ1-5; length: 15; CDR3: CASSQNFVGGQPQHF
V: TRBV4-3; J: TRBJ2-7; length: 16; CDR3: CASSQDIGQSSYEQYF
V: TRBV7-9; J: TRBJ2-7; length: 11; CDR3: CASSSDSEQYF
V: TRBV7-2; J: TRBJ1-1; length: 15; CDR3: CASSPYLSVNTEAFF
V: TRBV20-1; J: TRBJ1-2; length: 15; CDR3: CSAADGGQADYGYTF
V: TRBV4-3; J: TRBJ2-7; length: 14; CDR3: CASSQGGLSYEQYF
V: TRBV12-3/TRBV12-4; J: TRBJ1-1; length: 13; CDR3: CASSMAEWTEAFF
V: TRBV5-4; J: TRBJ2-1; length: 15; CDR3: CASSLWGSSYNEQFF
V: TRBV28; J: TRBJ1-2; length: 16; CDR3: CASSLSISSRGYGYTF
V: TRBV25-1; J: TRBJ1-1; length: 12; CDR3: CASSPGRDWSFF
V: TRBV2; J: TRBJ2-7; length: 11; CDR3: CASSEVNEQYF
V: TRBV28; J: TRBJ1-6; length: 14; CDR3: CASSFGSYNSPLHF
V: TRBV29-1; J: TRBJ2-7; length: 15; CDR3: CSVEDDGRGGYEQYF
V: TRBV29-1; J: TRBJ2-1; length: 15; CDR3: CSVPLTGVPYNEQFF
V: TRBV30; J: TRBJ2-7; length: 12; CDR3: CAWSMGEEEQYF
V: TRBV5-6; J: TRBJ2-7; length: 14; CDR3: CASSWGAEPYEQYF
V: TRBV15; J: TRBJ2-7; length: 13; CDR3: CATSKRAGDEQYF
V: TRBV27; J: TRBJ2-1; length: 16; CDR3: CASSPQIAGTYNEQFF
V: TRBV28; J: TRBJ2-5; length: 16; CDR3: CASSFVGQDPRETQYF
V: TRBV5-1; J: TRBJ2-7; length: 14; CDR3: CASSEAGSSYEQYF
V: TRBV6-5; J: TRBJ2-1; length: 16; CDR3: CASSSPGLAAHNEQFF
V: TRBV7-3; J: TRBJ1-5; length: 13; CDR3: CASSLNPNQPQHF